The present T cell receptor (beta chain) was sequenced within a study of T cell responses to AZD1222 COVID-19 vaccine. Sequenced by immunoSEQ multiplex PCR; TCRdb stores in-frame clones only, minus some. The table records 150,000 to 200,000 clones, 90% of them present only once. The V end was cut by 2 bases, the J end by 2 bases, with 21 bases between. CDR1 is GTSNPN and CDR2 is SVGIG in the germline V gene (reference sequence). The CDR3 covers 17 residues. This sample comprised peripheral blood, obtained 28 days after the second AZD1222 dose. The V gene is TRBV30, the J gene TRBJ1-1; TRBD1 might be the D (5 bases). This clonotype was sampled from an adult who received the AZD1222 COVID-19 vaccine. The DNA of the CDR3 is TGTGCCTGGAGTCTTAGGACGGTGAGAAGGGGTAACACTGAAGCTTTCTTT. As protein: CAWSLRTVRRGNTEAFF.